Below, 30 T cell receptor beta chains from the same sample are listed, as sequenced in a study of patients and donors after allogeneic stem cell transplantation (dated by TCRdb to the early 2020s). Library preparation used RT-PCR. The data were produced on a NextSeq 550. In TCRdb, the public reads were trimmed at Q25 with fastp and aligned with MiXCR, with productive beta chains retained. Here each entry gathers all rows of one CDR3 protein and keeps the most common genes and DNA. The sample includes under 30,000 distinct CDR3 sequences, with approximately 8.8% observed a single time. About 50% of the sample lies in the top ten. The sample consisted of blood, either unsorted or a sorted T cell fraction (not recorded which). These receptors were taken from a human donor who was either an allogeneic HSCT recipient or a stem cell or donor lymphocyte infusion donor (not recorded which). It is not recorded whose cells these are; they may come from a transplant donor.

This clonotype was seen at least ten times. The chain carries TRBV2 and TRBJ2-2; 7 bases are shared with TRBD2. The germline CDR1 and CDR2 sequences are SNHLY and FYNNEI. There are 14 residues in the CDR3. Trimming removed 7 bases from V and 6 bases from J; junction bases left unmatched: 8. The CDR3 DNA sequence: TGTGCCAGCACCACGGTGGGGGGGGCCGGGGAGCTGTTTTTT. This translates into CASTTVGGAGELFF.

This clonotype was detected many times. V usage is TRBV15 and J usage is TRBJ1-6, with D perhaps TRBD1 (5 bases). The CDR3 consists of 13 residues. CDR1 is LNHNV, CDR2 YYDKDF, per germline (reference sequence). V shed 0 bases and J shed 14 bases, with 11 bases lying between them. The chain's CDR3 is CATSRDKWGSLHF. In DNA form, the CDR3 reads TGTGCCACCAGCAGAGATAAGTGGGGGTCCCTCCACTTT.

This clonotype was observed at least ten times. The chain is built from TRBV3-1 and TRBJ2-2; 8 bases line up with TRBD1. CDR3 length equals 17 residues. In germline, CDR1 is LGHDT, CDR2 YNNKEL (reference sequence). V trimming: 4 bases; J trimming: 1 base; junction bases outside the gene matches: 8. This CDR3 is CASSRLTGTGNTGELFF. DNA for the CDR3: TGTGCCAGCAGCCGACTAACCGGGACAGGGAACACCGGGGAGCTGTTTTTT.

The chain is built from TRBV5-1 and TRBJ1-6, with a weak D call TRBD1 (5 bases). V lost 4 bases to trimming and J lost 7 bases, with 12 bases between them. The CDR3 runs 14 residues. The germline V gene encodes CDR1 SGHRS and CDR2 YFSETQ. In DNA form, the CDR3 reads TGCGCCAGCAGCGGGGGTGCGGGGAATTCACCCCTCCACTTT. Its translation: CASSGGAGNSPLHF.

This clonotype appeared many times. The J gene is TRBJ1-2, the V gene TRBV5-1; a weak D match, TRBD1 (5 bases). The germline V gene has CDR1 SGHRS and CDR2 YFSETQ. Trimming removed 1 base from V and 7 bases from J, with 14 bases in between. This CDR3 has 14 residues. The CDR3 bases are TGCGCCAGCAGCTTGAAAGGGGACTCCCTTGGCTACACCTTC. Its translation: CASSLKGDSLGYTF.

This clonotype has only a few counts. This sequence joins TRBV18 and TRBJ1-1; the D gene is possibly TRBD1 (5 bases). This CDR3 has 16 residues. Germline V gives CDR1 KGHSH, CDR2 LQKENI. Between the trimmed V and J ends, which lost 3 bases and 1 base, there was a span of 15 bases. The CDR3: CASSPTGGGENTEAFF. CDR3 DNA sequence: TGTGCCAGCTCACCCACCGGGGGAGGGGAGAACACTGAAGCTTTCTTT.

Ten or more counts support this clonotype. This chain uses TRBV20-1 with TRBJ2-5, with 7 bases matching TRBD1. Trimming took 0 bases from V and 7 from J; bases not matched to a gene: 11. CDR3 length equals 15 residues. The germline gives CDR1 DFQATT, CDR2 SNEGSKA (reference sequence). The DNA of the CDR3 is TGCAGTGCTAGAGATATTGAGGGGGCGCTGGGGACCCAGTACTTC. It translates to CSARDIEGALGTQYF.

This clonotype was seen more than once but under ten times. CDR3 nucleotides: TGTGCCAGCAGCCAAGAATCAAGAGGGGAGCAGTACTTC. Its protein product is CASSQESRGEQYF. V and J are TRBV3-1 and TRBJ2-7; D might be TRBD2 (5 bases). Germline loops: CDR1 LGHDT, CDR2 YNNKEL (reference sequence). V was pared by 0 bases and J by 7 bases, with 10 bases between. The CDR3 spans 13 residues.

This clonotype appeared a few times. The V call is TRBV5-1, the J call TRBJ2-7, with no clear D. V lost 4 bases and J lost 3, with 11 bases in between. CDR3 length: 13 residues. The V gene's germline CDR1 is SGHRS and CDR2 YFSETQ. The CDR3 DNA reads TGCGCCAGCAGCGTCGGCCCTCGCTACGAGCAGTACTTC. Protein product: CASSVGPRYEQYF. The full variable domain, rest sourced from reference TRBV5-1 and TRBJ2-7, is KAGVTQTPRYLIKTRGQQVTLSCSPISGHRSVSWYQQTPGQGLQFLFEYFSETQRNKGNFPGRFSGRQFSNSRSEMNVSTLELGDSALYLCASSVGPRYEQYFGPGTRLTVT.

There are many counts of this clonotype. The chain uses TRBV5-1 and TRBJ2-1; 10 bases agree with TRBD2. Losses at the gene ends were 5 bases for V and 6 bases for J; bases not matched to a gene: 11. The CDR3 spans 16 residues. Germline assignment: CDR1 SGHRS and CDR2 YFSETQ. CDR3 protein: CASRLLAGRVGNEQFF. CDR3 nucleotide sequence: TGCGCCAGCAGATTACTAGCGGGGAGAGTCGGCAATGAGCAGTTCTTC.

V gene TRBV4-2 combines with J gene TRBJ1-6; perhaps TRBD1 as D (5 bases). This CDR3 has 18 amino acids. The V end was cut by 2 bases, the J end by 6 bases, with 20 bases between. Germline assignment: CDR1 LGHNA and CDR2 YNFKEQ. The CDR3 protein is CASSQKGEEQGFNSPLHF. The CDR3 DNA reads TGTGCCAGCAGCCAAAAAGGGGAGGAGCAGGGCTTTAATTCACCCCTCCACTTT.

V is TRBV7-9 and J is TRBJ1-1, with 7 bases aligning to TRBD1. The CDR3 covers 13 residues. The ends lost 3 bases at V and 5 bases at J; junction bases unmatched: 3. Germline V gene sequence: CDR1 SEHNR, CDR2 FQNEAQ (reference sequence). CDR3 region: CASSLTGRTEAFF. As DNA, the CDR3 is TGTGCCAGCAGCTTGACAGGGCGAACTGAAGCTTTCTTT.

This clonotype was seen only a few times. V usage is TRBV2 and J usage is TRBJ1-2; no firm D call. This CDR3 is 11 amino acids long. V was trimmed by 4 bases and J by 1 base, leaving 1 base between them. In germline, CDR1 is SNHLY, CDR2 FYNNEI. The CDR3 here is CASSVNYGYTF. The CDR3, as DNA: TGTGCCAGCAGTGTTAACTATGGCTACACCTTC.

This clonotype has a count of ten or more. The chain's CDR3 is CASSPNLRGGRNGYTF. The CDR3 nucleotides read TGTGCCAGCAGCCCTAACCTCCGGGGGGGGCGTAATGGCTACACCTTC. This chain uses TRBV7-9 with TRBJ1-2, with D tentatively TRBD1 (6 bases). Germline lookup yields CDR1 SEHNR and CDR2 FQNEAQ (reference sequence). V was clipped by 5 bases and J by 6 bases, with 22 bases between them. The CDR3 spans 16 residues.

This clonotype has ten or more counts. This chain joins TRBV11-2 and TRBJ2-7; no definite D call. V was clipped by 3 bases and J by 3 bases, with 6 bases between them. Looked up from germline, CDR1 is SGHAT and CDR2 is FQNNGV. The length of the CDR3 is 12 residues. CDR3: CASSFTSYEQYF. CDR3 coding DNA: TGTGCCAGCAGCTTTACGAGCTACGAGCAGTACTTC.

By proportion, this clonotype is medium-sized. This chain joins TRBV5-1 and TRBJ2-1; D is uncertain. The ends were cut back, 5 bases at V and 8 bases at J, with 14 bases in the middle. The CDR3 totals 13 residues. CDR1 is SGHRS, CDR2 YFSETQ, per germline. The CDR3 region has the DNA TGCGCCAGCAGATTAGCCATAAGCGATGAGCAGTTCTTC. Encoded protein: CASRLAISDEQFF. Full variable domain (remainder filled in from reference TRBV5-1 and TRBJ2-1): KAGVTQTPRYLIKTRGQQVTLSCSPISGHRSVSWYQQTPGQGLQFLFEYFSETQRNKGNFPGRFSGRQFSNSRSEMNVSTLELGDSALYLCASRLAISDEQFFGPGTRLTVL.

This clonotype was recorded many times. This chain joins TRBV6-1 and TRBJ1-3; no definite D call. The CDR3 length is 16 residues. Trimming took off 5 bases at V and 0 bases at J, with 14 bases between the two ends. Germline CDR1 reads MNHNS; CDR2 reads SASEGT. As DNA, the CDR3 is TGTGCCAGCAGTCTAGGAATGCAGGACTCTGGAAACACCATATATTTT. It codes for CASSLGMQDSGNTIYF.

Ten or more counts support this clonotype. CDR3 in amino acids: CASTGLRETQYF. CDR3 nucleotides: TGTGCCAGCACGGGACTGAGGGAGACCCAGTACTTC. V gene TRBV28 combines with J gene TRBJ2-5; D is possibly TRBD2 (6 bases). Trimming shortened V by 7 bases and J by 5 bases, and 11 bases separated the two germline ends. Germline V gene sequence: CDR1 MDHEN, CDR2 SYDVKM. This CDR3 region has 12 residues.

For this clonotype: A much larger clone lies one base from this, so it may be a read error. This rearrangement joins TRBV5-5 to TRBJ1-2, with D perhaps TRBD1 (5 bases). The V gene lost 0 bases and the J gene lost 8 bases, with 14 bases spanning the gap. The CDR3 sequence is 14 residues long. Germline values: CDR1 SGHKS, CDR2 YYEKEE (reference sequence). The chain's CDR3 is CASSLDLAGTGYTF. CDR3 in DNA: TGTGCCAGCAGCTTGGATCTTGCGGGGACCGGCTACACCTTC.

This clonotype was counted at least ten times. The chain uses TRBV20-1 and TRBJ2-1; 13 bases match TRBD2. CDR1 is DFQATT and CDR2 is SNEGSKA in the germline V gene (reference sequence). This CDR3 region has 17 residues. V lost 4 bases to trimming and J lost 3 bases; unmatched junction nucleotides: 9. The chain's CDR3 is CSATGLAGLLNYNEQFF. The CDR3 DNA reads TGCAGTGCTACGGGACTAGCGGGGCTTCTGAACTACAATGAGCAGTTCTTC.

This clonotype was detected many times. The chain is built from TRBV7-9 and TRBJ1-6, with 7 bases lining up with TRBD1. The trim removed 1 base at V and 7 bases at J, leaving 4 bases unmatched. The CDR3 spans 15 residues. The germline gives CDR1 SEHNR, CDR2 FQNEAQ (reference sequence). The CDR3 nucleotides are TGTGCCAGCAGCTTAGTCGGGACAGCGAATTCACCCCTCCACTTT. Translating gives CASSLVGTANSPLHF.

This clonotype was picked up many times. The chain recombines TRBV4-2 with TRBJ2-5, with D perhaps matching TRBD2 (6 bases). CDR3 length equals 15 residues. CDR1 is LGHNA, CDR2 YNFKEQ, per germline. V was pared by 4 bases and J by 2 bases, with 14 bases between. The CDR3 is CASSRSGLLQETQYF. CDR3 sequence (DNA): TGTGCCAGCAGCCGTTCGGGACTTTTACAAGAGACCCAGTACTTC.

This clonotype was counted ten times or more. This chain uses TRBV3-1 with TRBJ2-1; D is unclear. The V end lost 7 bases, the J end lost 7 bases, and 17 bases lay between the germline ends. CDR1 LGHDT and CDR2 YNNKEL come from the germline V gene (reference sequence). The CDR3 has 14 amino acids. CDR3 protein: CASKKGSLRNEQFF. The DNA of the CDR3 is TGTGCCAGCAAAAAGGGAAGCTTAAGGAATGAGCAGTTCTTC.

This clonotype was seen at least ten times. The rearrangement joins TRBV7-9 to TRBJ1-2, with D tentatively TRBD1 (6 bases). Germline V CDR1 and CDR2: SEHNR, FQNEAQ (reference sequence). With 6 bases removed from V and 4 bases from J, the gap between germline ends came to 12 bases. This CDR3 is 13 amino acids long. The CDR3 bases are TGTGCCAGCAGTCCACAGGGATTCTATGGCTACACCTTC. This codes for CASSPQGFYGYTF.

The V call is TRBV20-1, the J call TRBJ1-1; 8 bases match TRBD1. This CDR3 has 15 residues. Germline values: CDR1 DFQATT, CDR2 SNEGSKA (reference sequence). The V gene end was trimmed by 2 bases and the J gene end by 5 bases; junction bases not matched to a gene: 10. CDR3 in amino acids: CSARIEGQGDTEAFF. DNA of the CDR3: TGCAGTGCTAGAATAGAAGGACAGGGAGATACTGAAGCTTTCTTT.

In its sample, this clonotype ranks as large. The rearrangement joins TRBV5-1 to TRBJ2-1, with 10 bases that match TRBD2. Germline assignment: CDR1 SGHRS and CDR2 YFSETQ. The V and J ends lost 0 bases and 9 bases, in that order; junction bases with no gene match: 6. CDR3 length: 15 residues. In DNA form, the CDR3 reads TGCGCCAGCAGCTTGGTGGCTAGCGGGAGTGGTGAGCAGTTCTTC. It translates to CASSLVASGSGEQFF.

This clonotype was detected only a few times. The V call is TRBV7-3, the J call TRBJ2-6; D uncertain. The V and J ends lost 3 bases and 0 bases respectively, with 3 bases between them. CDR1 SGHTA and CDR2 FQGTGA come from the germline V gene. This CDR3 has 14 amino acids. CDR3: CASSFSSGANVLTF. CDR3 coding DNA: TGTGCCAGCAGCTTCAGCTCTGGGGCCAACGTCCTGACTTTC.

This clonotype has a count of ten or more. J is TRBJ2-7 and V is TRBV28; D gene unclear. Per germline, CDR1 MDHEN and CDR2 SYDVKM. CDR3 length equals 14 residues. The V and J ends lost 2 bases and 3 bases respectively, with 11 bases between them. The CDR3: CASSLVQTSYEQYF. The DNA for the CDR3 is TGTGCCAGCAGTTTAGTCCAAACCAGCTACGAGCAGTACTTC.

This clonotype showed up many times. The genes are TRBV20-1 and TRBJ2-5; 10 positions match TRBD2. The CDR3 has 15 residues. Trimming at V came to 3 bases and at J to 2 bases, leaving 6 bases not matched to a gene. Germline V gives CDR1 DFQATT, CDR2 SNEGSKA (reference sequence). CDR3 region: CSARTSGFYQETQYF. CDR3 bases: TGCAGTGCTAGGACTAGCGGGTTTTATCAAGAGACCCAGTACTTC.

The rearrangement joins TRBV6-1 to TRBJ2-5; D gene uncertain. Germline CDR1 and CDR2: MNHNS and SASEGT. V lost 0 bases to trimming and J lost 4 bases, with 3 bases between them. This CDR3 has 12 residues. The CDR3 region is CASSEAAETQYF. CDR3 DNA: TGTGCCAGCAGTGAAGCGGCAGAGACCCAGTACTTC.